Listed here are 21 T cell receptor beta chains from one sample, sequenced in a study of metastatic and nonmetastatic thyroid tumors. TCRdb re-analyzed the PCR reads using MiXCR. The sample shows tens of thousands of clones, 25% to 30% of them seen only once. All patients were treatment-naive before thyroid surgery. Sequencing was done on a sample of blood. The receptors originated from a female donor with papillary thyroid cancer or a benign thyroid nodule (not recorded which). Some clones in this sample may be carry-over from other donors' samples.

This clone was picked up many times. The gene calls are TRBV29-1 and TRBJ2-3; no firm D call. The CDR3 consists of 15 residues. The V end lost 3 bases, the J end lost 0 bases, and 13 bases lay between the germline ends. CDR1 and CDR2 from the germline V gene are SQVTM and ANQGSEA. Written as DNA, the CDR3 is TGCAGCGTTGATACTCGAGAGACTAGCACAGATACGCAGTATTTT. Translating gives CSVDTRETSTDTQYF.

There are many counts of this clone. V usage is TRBV2 and J usage is TRBJ1-1, with D hard to call. Per the germline V gene, CDR1 is SNHLY and CDR2 is FYNNEI. The CDR3 extends over 11 amino acids. Trimming cost V 7 bases and J 6 bases, with 9 bases left between them. The CDR3, as DNA: TGTGCCAGCAAACAGCGCCCTGAAGCTTTCTTT. It yields the protein CASKQRPEAFF. Complete variable domain (other parts from reference TRBV2 and TRBJ1-1): EPEVTQTPSHQVTQMGQEVILRCVPISNHLYFYWYRQILGQKVEFLVSFYNNEISEKSEIFDDQFSVERPDGSNFTLKIRSTKLEDSAMYFCASKQRPEAFFGQGTRLTVV.

This clone has ten or more counts. This chain joins TRBV5-1 and TRBJ2-1; TRBD2 agrees at 8 bases. The CDR3 has 16 amino acids. The trim removed 0 bases at V and 7 bases at J, leaving 9 bases unmatched. Germline V gene data show CDR1 as SGHRS and CDR2 as YFSETQ. The CDR3 here is CASSLGSGMVGNEQFF. The CDR3 bases are TGCGCCAGCAGCTTGGGTAGCGGGATGGTTGGTAATGAGCAGTTCTTC.

This clone was found many times. The chain joins TRBV7-9 to TRBJ1-5; tentative D call: TRBD1 (5 bases). This CDR3 region has 15 residues. CDR1 and CDR2 from the germline V gene are SEHNR and FQNEAQ (reference sequence). V was trimmed by 5 bases and J by 5 bases, leaving 16 bases between them. The CDR3 is CASSTGPGGYQPQHF. CDR3 nucleotide sequence: TGTGCCAGCAGCACGGGCCCCGGGGGGTATCAGCCCCAGCATTTT.

This chain connects TRBV11-2 to TRBJ2-7; D possibly corresponds to TRBD2 (5 bases). The CDR3 consists of 17 residues. The V gene's germline CDR1 is SGHAT and CDR2 FQNNGV. The V end lost 5 bases, the J end lost 2 bases, and 22 bases lay between the germline ends. CDR3 protein: CASSTRAISFGTYEQYF. The CDR3 nucleotides are TGTGCCAGCAGCACCCGAGCAATCAGCTTCGGGACCTACGAGCAGTACTTC.

Many counts were recorded for this clone. The genes are TRBV30 and TRBJ1-1, with D maybe TRBD1 (5 bases). Deletions cut 0 bases from V and 2 bases from J, with 10 bases between. CDR1 is GTSNPN and CDR2 is SVGIG in the germline V gene (reference sequence). The CDR3 is made up of 14 amino acids. CDR3 nucleotides: TGTGCCTGGAGTGTTTATCGGACAAACACTGAAGCTTTCTTT. It encodes CAWSVYRTNTEAFF.

Many counts were recorded for this clone. The chain links TRBV27 to TRBJ2-3; TRBD2 aligns across 7 bases. The CDR3 is 19 residues long. Germline assignment: CDR1 MNHEY and CDR2 SMNVEV (reference sequence). V shed 0 bases, J shed 0 bases, and the junction held 12 bases outside the gene matches. CDR3 DNA sequence: TGTGCCAGCAGTTTATCGCCCTGGCTAGCGGAAACTAGCACAGATACGCAGTATTTT. It specifies CASSLSPWLAETSTDTQYF.

This clone was recorded many times. The chain combines TRBV7-2 with TRBJ2-3, with TRBD2 identical over 10 bases. The CDR3 runs 17 residues. Germline trimming cut 1 base from V and 2 bases from J; bases unmatched to any gene: 6. CDR1 and CDR2 (germline): SGHTA, FQGNSA. The CDR3 DNA reads as TGTGCCAGCAGCTTAGGCCAGCGGGAGGGTTACACAGATACGCAGTATTTT. Its translation is CASSLGQREGYTDTQYF.

This clone was seen ten or more times. This chain joins TRBV29-1 and TRBJ1-2, with 12 nucleotides matching TRBD1. Germline V gene data show CDR1 as SQVTM and CDR2 as ANQGSEA. V trimming: 8 bases; J trimming: 3 bases; junction bases outside the gene matches: 13. The CDR3 covers 16 residues. CDR3 coding DNA: TGCAGCTGTACCGGGACAGGGGGCGGGTGGGACTATGGCTACACCTTC. Its translation is CSCTGTGGGWDYGYTF.

Points on this clone: The junction does not match germline at one end; this may be a read error. This chain uses TRBV6-1 with TRBJ2-2; D remains ambiguous. The CDR3 consists of 12 residues. Germline CDR1 is MNHNS and CDR2 is SASEGT. The CDR3 loop reads CANSEDTGELFF. CDR3 nucleotides: TGTGCCAACAGTGAGGACACCGGGGAGCTGTTTTTT.

Turning to this clone: The CDR3 end shows no conserved phenylalanine or tryptophan, and so a read error is likely. The chain uses TRBV11-2 and TRBJ2-3; TRBD2 matches at 7 bases. CDR3 length equals 16 residues. CDR1 and CDR2 from the germline V gene are SGHAT and FQNNGV. J gave up 4 bases and V 5 bases, and 12 bases lay outside the gene matches. For the CDR3, the DNA is TGTGCCAGCAGCGGCCGGGGAGCGGGAATGGCAGATACGCAGTATTCT. This encodes CASSGRGAGMADTQYS.

A few counts support this clone. The chain links TRBV18 to TRBJ1-5; 9 bases map to TRBD1. Germline CDR1 KGHSH, CDR2 LQKENI. There are 13 residues in the CDR3. With V trimmed by 3 bases and J by 6 bases, 0 bases remained unmatched. CDR3 DNA sequence: TGTGCCAGCTCACCGGACAGGGGTCAGCCCCAGCATTTT. Translating it yields CASSPDRGQPQHF.

This chain's CDR3 is CASKGSDQQFF. The CDR3 bases are TGTGCCAGCAAAGGCTCGGATCAGCAGTTCTTC. This sequence joins TRBV6-2 or TRBV6-3 and TRBJ2-1, with D unresolved. The CDR3 loop spans 11 amino acids. Germline lookup yields CDR1 MNHEY and CDR2 SVGEGT. With 7 bases removed from V and 11 bases from J, the gap between germline ends came to 12 bases.

In its sample, this clone was seen many times. The gene calls are TRBV11-2 and TRBJ1-3; tentatively, D is TRBD1 (5 bases). The CDR3 runs 15 residues. V lost 1 base and J 2 bases, leaving 9 bases between the germline ends. Germline lookup yields CDR1 SGHAT and CDR2 FQNNGV. Here the CDR3 reads CASSLGGGTGNTIYF. CDR3 DNA: TGTGCCAGCAGCTTAGGGGGGGGGACTGGAAACACCATATATTTT.

A word on this clone: The CDR3 does not end in the conserved phenylalanine or tryptophan, so this is likely a read error. This chain uses TRBV20-1 with TRBJ2-1; D is unresolved. Germline V gene lookup returns CDR1 DFQATT and CDR2 SNEGSKA (reference sequence). The CDR3 has 12 amino acids. Trimming removed 1 base from V and 7 bases from J, with 8 bases in between. CDR3 in DNA: TGCAGTGCTAGAGCAAGGTGGAATGAGCAGTTCTAC. Its translation: CSARARWNEQFY.

This clone was seen repeatedly, ten times or more. V usage is TRBV20-1 and J usage is TRBJ1-6, with D possibly matching TRBD1 (6 bases). This CDR3 has 14 amino acids. Germline V CDR1 and CDR2: DFQATT, SNEGSKA (reference sequence). The ends were cut back, 0 bases at V and 6 bases at J, with 9 bases in the middle. Here the CDR3 reads CSAREIRGNSPLHF. CDR3 DNA sequence: TGCAGTGCTAGAGAGATCAGGGGTAATTCACCCCTCCACTTT.

This clone is medium-sized (0.01 to 0.1%) in the sample. The gene calls are TRBV7-9 and TRBJ2-7; TRBD2 matches 8 bases. The CDR3 spans 15 residues. The germline CDR1 and CDR2 sequences are SEHNR and FQNEAQ (reference sequence). With 3 bases clipped from V and 5 bases from J, the junction kept 9 bases outside the gene matches. The CDR3 here is CASSLSGSLVDEQYF. The DNA for the CDR3 is TGTGCCAGCAGCTTGAGCGGGAGTCTAGTAGACGAGCAGTACTTC.

This clone was counted at least ten times. The rearrangement uses TRBV20-1 and TRBJ2-3; D unclear. The CDR3 is 15 residues long. V lost 2 bases and J lost 0, with 12 bases in between. The germline CDR1 and CDR2 sequences are DFQATT and SNEGSKA (reference sequence). The CDR3 loop reads CSARPSSASTDTQYF. CDR3 nucleotide sequence: TGCAGTGCTAGACCCTCGTCCGCTAGCACAGATACGCAGTATTTT.

The gene calls are TRBV18 and TRBJ2-2; D remains unclear. The CDR3 runs to 13 residues. V was pared by 0 bases and J by 6 bases, with 5 bases between. In germline, CDR1 is KGHSH, CDR2 LQKENI. The CDR3 loop is CASSPPVAGELFF. CDR3 nucleotides: TGTGCCAGCTCACCACCCGTCGCCGGGGAGCTGTTTTTT.

This clone has ten or more counts. V and J are TRBV6-4 and TRBJ2-2; no firm D call. This CDR3 has 15 residues. The V gene's germline CDR1 is MRHNA and CDR2 SNTAGT. V was trimmed by 0 bases and J by 0 bases, leaving 5 bases between them. The DNA for the CDR3 is TGTGCCAGCAGTGACTCGAGTTCGAACACCGGGGAGCTGTTTTTT. This gives the protein CASSDSSSNTGELFF.

For this clone: An end of the junction does not agree with germline; a read error may underlie this. The chain uses TRBV6-1 and TRBJ2-6; possible D gene TRBD1, 5 bases. The CDR3 has 15 amino acids. Germline V gives CDR1 MNHNS, CDR2 SASEGT. CDR3 loop: CASGEGQCGAKVLTF. DNA for the CDR3: TGTGCCAGCGGTGAAGGGCAGTGTGGGGCCAAGGTCCTGACTTTC.